This record covers a single TCR beta chain. No cognate antigen has been identified for it. The sample holds no much larger clone one base away, and base qualities are not on file. This sample was included in a study of blood T cell repertoires in COVID-19 (dated by TCRdb to the early 2020s). Turning to the overall study: Collaborator samples came from the United States, Italy and Spain and covered acute and convalescent phases of COVID-19. The prospective study material was composed of cDNA or gDNA derived from T cells, B-cell-depleted T cells, or PBMCs. Deeply sampled blood TCRbeta repertoires from subjects exposed to, actively infected with, or recovered from COVID-19 were included in the dataset. The repertoires were made available in a free public database intended to serve as a resource for research on the immune response to SARS-CoV-2. The samples were drawn from the first 160 participants of the ongoing ImmuneRACE study and from over a thousand subjects provided by 6 global collaborators. A de-identified subject ID, COVID-19 status, age in years and sex were almost always included in the sample metadata. Where available, HLA class I and class II types were obtained from metadata supplied by the sample provider rather than from assay-based typing. General study outcomes and caveats: The quantity of clinical and demographic metadata differed by source and by participant and was supplied without curation.

In Seattle, one collaborating source enrolled patients while the infection was active and tracked those patients longitudinally over the course of disease. Each collaborating institution followed its own protocols to collect whole blood in K2EDTA tubes. For TCRbeta analysis, collaborators shipped samples as frozen whole blood, isolated PBMCs, or DNA extracted from either of those sample types. TCRbeta CDR3 regions were amplified from genomic DNA using the immunoSEQ Assay, a bias-controlled multiplex PCR. Concerning the study's data processing: The number of nucleated cells in each sample was estimated from the amplification of reference gene primers within the assay. To quantify the absolute abundance of each unique TCRbeta CDR3 rearrangement, sequence reads were collapsed and filtered. Productive Simpson clonality was computed per sample as the square root of Simpson's diversity index over productive rearrangements. TCRdb took this table from immuneACCESS and kept in-frame rearrangements with V and J called. Such tables lack part of the clones; where checked against another copy, unresolved V genes explain under half of the gap, and the rest is unexplained. V, J and clone size reflect that table, while D and trimming were determined from the DNA. This sample comprises about 350,000 clones, roughly 89% of them detected only once. Together, the top ten hold around 9.9% of the sample.

V loses 2 bases of germline sequence and J loses 2 bases, and the interval between the two ends is 8 bases. CDR1 is given as LGHNT and CDR2 as FRNRAP, both from the germline V gene. The CDR3 spans 14 residues, from the cysteine through the phenylalanine. The only DNA kept is the CDR3, 42 bases in frame from the first base. Source material: peripheral blood. The V and J genes are TRBV12-5 and TRBJ2-3; the D gene remains uncertain. This clonotype originated in a man aged 25 to 45 with COVID-19, enrolled during active disease. The nucleotides read TGTGCTAGTGGTTTGACAACAGCCACAGATACGCAGTATTTT. Its protein is CASGLTTATDTQYF.